This passage covers 22 T cell receptor beta chains from one sample sequenced in a study of CDR3 diversity in severe acne. TCRdb redid the calling of the PCR reads with MiXCR, one entry per CDR3 protein. Of under 95,000 distinct CDR3 sequences listed, about 52% were seen once; the top ten hold roughly a tenth. Sequences were obtained from blood. These receptors were taken from a male donor in good health, serving as a control.

The chain carries TRBV4-1 and TRBJ2-5; a weak D match, TRBD2 (6 bases). CDR3 length: 16 amino acids. Trimming stripped 1 base from V and 2 bases from J, with 14 bases between. Germline loops: CDR1 MGHRA, CDR2 YSYEKL. The CDR3 sequence: CASSQALGTQQETQYF. The CDR3 nucleotides read TGCGCCAGCAGCCAAGCCCTCGGGACTCAGCAAGAGACCCAGTACTTC.

At least ten counts were recorded for this clonotype. The rearrangement links TRBV29-1 to TRBJ2-7; 7 positions agree with TRBD1. V trimming: 4 bases; J trimming: 3 bases; junction bases outside the gene matches: 3. The V gene's germline CDR1 is SQVTM and CDR2 ANQGSEA. The CDR3 has 12 residues. The chain's CDR3 is CSVGDRFYEQYF. CDR3 coding DNA: TGCAGCGTTGGGGACAGATTCTACGAGCAGTACTTC.

This clonotype was seen a handful of times. Here the CDR3 DNA reads TGTGCCAGCAGGACAGGGGAGACCCAGTACTTC. Translated: CASRTGETQYF. The chain joins TRBV6-5 to TRBJ2-5; 7 positions match TRBD1. CDR1 and CDR2 (germline): MNHEY, SVGAGI. This CDR3 is 11 amino acids long. J lost 5 bases, V lost 6 bases, and 0 bases had no gene match.

The V gene is TRBV5-6, the J gene TRBJ1-2; 8 positions agree with TRBD1. The CDR3 loop spans 16 amino acids. With 4 bases clipped from V and 2 bases from J, the junction kept 10 bases outside the gene matches. Germline lookup yields CDR1 SGHDT and CDR2 YYEEEE. CDR3 bases: TGTGCCAGCAGCCATACAGGGGGGATGTTCAACTATGGCTACACCTTC. It specifies CASSHTGGMFNYGYTF.

This clonotype was detected ten times or more. The rearrangement joins TRBV5-6 to TRBJ1-1, with TRBD1 as a possible D gene (6 bases). The V end was cut by 1 base, the J end by 1 base, with 8 bases between. Per the germline V gene, CDR1 is SGHDT and CDR2 is YYEEEE. The CDR3 contains 14 residues. DNA of the CDR3: TGTGCCAGCAGCTTGACCAGGGGGAACACTGAAGCTTTCTTT. Protein: CASSLTRGNTEAFF.

CDR3 DNA: TGTGCCAGCAGCCTCCAGACAGGGGGCGGGGGAGGCTACACCTTC. Its translation is CASSLQTGGGGGYTF. This chain connects TRBV7-9 to TRBJ1-2; 10 bases are shared with TRBD1. This CDR3 is built from 15 residues. J was trimmed by 8 bases and V by 5 bases; bases with no gene match: 11. The germline CDR1 and CDR2 sequences are SEHNR and FQNEAQ (reference sequence).

This clonotype was counted a few times. The chain combines TRBV30 with TRBJ2-1; D unresolved. Germline V gene sequence: CDR1 GTSNPN, CDR2 SVGIG (reference sequence). V was shortened by 2 bases and J by 0 bases, with 14 bases between the two germline ends. The CDR3 runs to 16 residues. Written as DNA, the CDR3 is TGTGCCTGGAGTCTCTCGGGCCTTAGCTCCTACAATGAGCAGTTCTTC. It codes for CAWSLSGLSSYNEQFF.

V and J are TRBV5-1 and TRBJ1-2, with no clear D. Germline CDR1 reads SGHRS; CDR2 reads YFSETQ. This CDR3 spans 13 amino acids. V dropped 1 base and J dropped 8 bases, with 12 bases sitting between them. This CDR3 is CASSLYVSTGYTF. DNA of the CDR3: TGCGCCAGCAGCTTGTACGTTTCGACCGGCTACACCTTC. Filled out from reference TRBV5-1 and TRBJ1-2, the complete variable domain reads KAGVTQTPRYLIKTRGQQVTLSCSPISGHRSVSWYQQTPGQGLQFLFEYFSETQRNKGNFPGRFSGRQFSNSRSEMNVSTLELGDSALYLCASSLYVSTGYTFGSGTRLTVV.

This clonotype was detected many times. The J gene is TRBJ1-2, the V gene TRBV29-1; D ambiguous. The germline V and J ends were trimmed by 6 bases and 4 bases, with 15 bases remaining between them. Germline V gene data show CDR1 as SQVTM and CDR2 as ANQGSEA. The CDR3 spans 13 residues. CDR3 amino acids: CSVKPGNFYGYTF. For the CDR3, the DNA is TGCAGCGTAAAACCGGGCAACTTCTATGGCTACACCTTC. Drawing the rest from reference TRBV29-1 and TRBJ1-2, the complete variable domain is SAVISQKPSRDICQRGTSLTIQCQVDSQVTMMFWYRQQPGQSLTLIATANQGSEATYESGFVIDKFPISRPNLTFSTLTVSNMSPEDSSIYLCSVKPGNFYGYTFGSGTRLTVV.

Note on this clonotype: Its ends do not fully match the called genes, so a read error is possible. The chain joins TRBV7-8 to TRBJ2-1, with 10 bases identical to TRBD2. The DNA end lines up better with TRBJ2-5; the J call may be wrong. CDR1 and CDR2 from the germline V gene are SGHVS and FQNEAQ. The CDR3 sequence is 15 residues long. CDR3 sequence reads: CASSLRTSGQVTQYF. The CDR3 region has the DNA TGTGCCAGCAGCTTAAGGACTAGCGGCCAAGTGACCCAGTACTTC.

The chain has TRBV20-1 and TRBJ2-5; the D gene is possibly TRBD1 (7 bases). Germline-derived CDR1 and CDR2 are DFQATT and SNEGSKA (reference sequence). The CDR3 has 18 residues. V was cut by 0 bases and J by 5 bases, with 25 bases left in between. Here the CDR3 reads CSARDPGGGRGTGETQYF. The CDR3 DNA follows: TGCAGTGCTAGAGATCCAGGAGGGGGCAGGGGGACCGGGGAGACCCAGTACTTC.

Notes on this clonotype: A much larger clone differs by one base, so this may be a read error. V gene TRBV5-1 combines with J gene TRBJ2-3; TRBD2 aligns across 9 bases. V was clipped by 5 bases and J by 3 bases; unmatched bases: 7. The CDR3 totals 15 residues. The germline CDR1 and CDR2 sequences are SGHRS and YFSETQ. CDR3: CASREASGTTDTQYF. CDR3 nucleotide sequence: TGCGCCAGCAGGGAGGCTAGCGGGACTACAGATACGCAGTATTTT.

This clonotype is termed medium-sized. This rearrangement joins TRBV10-3 to TRBJ2-2; TRBD2 agrees at 13 bases. V gave up 6 bases and J gave up 7 bases; unmatched junction bases: 14. Germline assignment: CDR1 ENHRY and CDR2 SYGVKD. The CDR3 has 18 residues. CDR3 DNA sequence: TGTGCCATCAGCACCGGAAGGACTAGCGGGAGTAGGGACGGGGAGCTGTTTTTT. Protein sequence: CAISTGRTSGSRDGELFF.

V gene TRBV29-1 combines with J gene TRBJ1-2, with TRBD1 identical over 7 bases. This CDR3 is built from 11 residues. Germline V gene lookup returns CDR1 SQVTM and CDR2 ANQGSEA. The ends lost 7 bases at V and 8 bases at J; junction bases unmatched: 7. CDR3 in DNA: TGCAGCGCTCCGACAGGGTTAGGCTACACCTTC. It encodes CSAPTGLGYTF.

This clonotype was counted at least ten times. This chain joins TRBV19 and TRBJ1-1; 11 positions agree with TRBD1. CDR1 and CDR2 (germline): LNHDA, SQIVND (reference sequence). CDR3 size: 15 residues. V gave up 1 base and J gave up 4 bases; unmatched junction bases: 2. The CDR3 nucleotides read TGTGCCAGTAGTATAGGGGGGACAGGGGGCACTGAAGCTTTCTTT. Amino acid sequence: CASSIGGTGGTEAFF. Variable domain in full (rest from reference TRBV19 and TRBJ1-1): DGGITQSPKYLFRKEGQNVTLSCEQNLNHDAMYWYRQDPGQGLRLIYYSQIVNDFQKGDIAEGYSVSREKKESFPLTVTSAQKNPTAFYLCASSIGGTGGTEAFFGQGTRLTVV.

This clonotype appeared many times. The chain is built from TRBV25-1 and TRBJ2-7; TRBD2 agrees at 9 bases. Germline CDR1 MGHDK, CDR2 SYGVNS. J lost 5 bases, V lost 3 bases, and 11 bases had no gene match. CDR3 length equals 16 residues. The DNA of the CDR3 is TGTGCCAGCAGTGACGGTAGCGGGAGTCTCTTCCACGAGCAGTACTTC. The encoded protein is CASSDGSGSLFHEQYF.

This clonotype has ten or more counts. This chain joins TRBV30 and TRBJ2-3; D unclear. Germline assignment: CDR1 GTSNPN and CDR2 SVGIG (reference sequence). The CDR3 has 12 amino acids. Trimming pared 0 bases from V and 5 bases from J, leaving 6 bases between. CDR3 nucleotide sequence: TGTGCCTGGAGTGTACGAGAAGATACGCAGTATTTT. It translates to CAWSVREDTQYF.

V usage is TRBV28 and J usage is TRBJ2-3, with 9 nucleotides matching TRBD2. The J segment lost 1 base and the V segment lost 1 base, leaving 6 bases of the junction unmatched. CDR3 length: 17 residues. Germline loops: CDR1 MDHEN, CDR2 SYDVKM. The CDR3 reads CASSLLGGGAGTDTQYF. The CDR3 bases are TGTGCCAGCAGTTTATTAGGCGGGGGGGCCGGCACAGATACGCAGTATTTT.

This clonotype was picked up a small number of times. This chain joins TRBV10-2 and TRBJ2-7; 11 bases agree with TRBD1. Germline loops: CDR1 WSHSY, CDR2 SAAADI. CDR3 size: 16 residues. Germline trimming cut 8 bases from V and 3 bases from J; bases unmatched to any gene: 12. In nucleotides, the CDR3 is TGCGCCAGCGCACCATCCGGGACAGGGGGAGTCTACGAGCAGTACTTC. Its translation is CASAPSGTGGVYEQYF.

This clonotype was recorded a few times. J is TRBJ1-5 and V is TRBV24-1; D gene ambiguous. CDR3 length: 13 amino acids. V gave up 1 base and J gave up 6 bases, with 6 bases separating them. CDR1 and CDR2 (germline): KGHDR, SFDVKD. The CDR3 loop reads CATSDFSGQPQHF. The DNA for the CDR3 is TGTGCCACCAGTGATTTTTCTGGTCAGCCCCAGCATTTT.

DNA for the CDR3: TGTGCCAGCGGACCTAGCGGGGAGAGCACAGATACGCAGTATTTT. The encoded protein is CASGPSGESTDTQYF. J is TRBJ2-3 and V is TRBV7-9, with 9 positions matching TRBD2. The germline V gene has CDR1 SEHNR and CDR2 FQNEAQ (reference sequence). After removal of 8 bases from V and 0 bases from J, the junction contained 6 bases not matched to a gene. The CDR3 length is 15 residues.

The V call is TRBV4-3, the J call TRBJ1-2, with TRBD1 matching over 9 bases. CDR1 LGHNA and CDR2 YSLEER come from the germline V gene. Trimming at V came to 4 bases and at J to 7 bases, leaving 7 bases not matched to a gene. The CDR3 is made up of 14 amino acids. CDR3 coding DNA: TGCGCCAGCAGCCGAAATTGGGACAGGGCTGGCTACACCTTC. This encodes CASSRNWDRAGYTF.